This is a list of T cell receptor beta chains from one sample in a study of CD8 T cells in ankylosing spondylitis. TCRdb re-called the 5' RACE reads through MiXCR, storing one row per CDR3 protein. This sample carries about 440,000 distinct CDR3 sequences, 17% of them seen once, and the ten largest clones take about 0.94%. The sample was blood, either unsorted or a sorted T cell fraction (not recorded which). These TCRs come from a male donor with ankylosing spondylitis. CDR3s include the opening cysteine and the closing phenylalanine or tryptophan.

V gene: TRBV20-1; CDR3 length: 13; CDR3 protein: CSANVGVNTEAFF
V gene: TRBV5-1; CDR3 length: 14; CDR3 protein: CASRWTGSADTQYF
V gene: TRBV6-1; CDR3 length: 16; CDR3 protein: CASSDLGGTYNSPLHF
V gene: TRBV4-1; CDR3 length: 16; CDR3 protein: CASSPLLLASTDTQYF
V gene: TRBV20-1; CDR3 length: 14; CDR3 protein: CSAPPGTGRHEQYF
V gene: TRBV3-1; CDR3 length: 12; CDR3 protein: CASSRVGIEAFF
V gene: TRBV11-2; CDR3 length: 18; CDR3 protein: CASSRTGTGGNSNSPLHF
V gene: TRBV9; CDR3 length: 18; CDR3 protein: CASSSTARGQGINYGYTF
V gene: TRBV4-2; CDR3 length: 14; CDR3 protein: CASSHDGGTGELFF
V gene: TRBV20-1; CDR3 length: 15; CDR3 protein: CSAGVGTASTDTQYF
V gene: TRBV20-1; CDR3 length: 14; CDR3 protein: CSAHRAPEYNEQFF
V gene: TRBV24-1; CDR3 length: 12; CDR3 protein: CATSDNNYGYTF
V gene: TRBV5-1; CDR3 length: 15; CDR3 protein: CASSLEGNINQPQHF
V gene: TRBV11-2; CDR3 length: 15; CDR3 protein: CASSPTVSSGNTIYF
V gene: TRBV5-5; CDR3 length: 16; CDR3 protein: CASRPGGGPGTDTQYF
V gene: TRBV7-9; CDR3 length: 14; CDR3 protein: CASSLGPEGTGYTF
V gene: TRBV12-3/TRBV12-4; CDR3 length: 13; CDR3 protein: CASKRGGDRVQFF
V gene: TRBV30; CDR3 length: 12; CDR3 protein: CAWGTGRTEAFF
V gene: TRBV6-2/TRBV6-3; CDR3 length: 14; CDR3 protein: CASINGGTGNTIYF
V gene: TRBV11-2; CDR3 length: 15; CDR3 protein: CASSLGPGLADTQYF
V gene: TRBV6-2/TRBV6-3; CDR3 length: 14; CDR3 protein: CASSLGTSGRKEYF
V gene: TRBV9; CDR3 length: 16; CDR3 protein: CASSVEGRVGYNEQFF
V gene: TRBV5-1; CDR3 length: 15; CDR3 protein: CASSRATGVENEQFF
V gene: TRBV6-1; CDR3 length: 14; CDR3 protein: CASFWAATNYGYTF
V gene: TRBV14; CDR3 length: 17; CDR3 protein: CASSLRAVAEQTDTQYF
V gene: TRBV2; CDR3 length: 13; CDR3 protein: CASRLHSNQPQHF
V gene: TRBV5-1; CDR3 length: 16; CDR3 protein: CASSLRAGKDNSPLHF
V gene: TRBV4-2; CDR3 length: 16; CDR3 protein: CASSSQLDPSTDTQYF
V gene: TRBV4-3; CDR3 length: 15; CDR3 protein: CASSQRPGGQTEAFF
V gene: TRBV29-1; CDR3 length: 15; CDR3 protein: CSVGAGLAVAGELFF
V gene: TRBV27; CDR3 length: 14; CDR3 protein: CASSRDRGFHEQYF
V gene: TRBV7-8; CDR3 length: 15; CDR3 protein: CASSLRGGGNTEAFF
V gene: TRBV7-2; CDR3 length: 16; CDR3 protein: CASSPRPEGSYNEQFF
V gene: TRBV20-1; CDR3 length: 13; CDR3 protein: CSARELAEETQYF
V gene: TRBV20-1; CDR3 length: 14; CDR3 protein: CSANRVGANYGYTF
V gene: TRBV20-1; CDR3 length: 12; CDR3 protein: CSATTGTDTQYF
V gene: TRBV9; CDR3 length: 16; CDR3 protein: CASSVGGRTSTDTQYF
V gene: TRBV27; CDR3 length: 17; CDR3 protein: CASSLLAPTSGANVLTF
V gene: TRBV2; CDR3 length: 15; CDR3 protein: CASRGEGADNQPQHF
V gene: TRBV5-1; CDR3 length: 15; CDR3 protein: CASRPESGAYNEQFF
V gene: TRBV10-3; CDR3 length: 14; CDR3 protein: CAMGTSGSSSEQFF
V gene: TRBV20-1; CDR3 length: 15; CDR3 protein: CSARLGGTSTDTQYF
V gene: TRBV2; CDR3 length: 13; CDR3 protein: CASSTYEAGEQYF
V gene: TRBV29-1; CDR3 length: 13; CDR3 protein: CSVGWGNNQPQHF
V gene: TRBV7-6; CDR3 length: 16; CDR3 protein: CASSNRQGASRGAQYF